The 14 T cell receptor beta chains below all came from one sample that was sequenced in a study of regulatory T cells in long-lasting Graves disease. As to time point: newly diagnosed GD, antithyroid drugs for less than 3 months. Making the TCR library involved RNA that had been extracted from PBMCs. Library construction for TCR beta used iRepertoire HTBI primers and Arm-PCR of CDR3 regions. TCRdb independently ran MiXCR on the multiplex PCR reads; one entry per CDR3 protein. This sample has 400,000 to 500,000 distinct CDR3 sequences; roughly 15% occur once, and the top ten carry less than 30%. This sample also appeared in a second study, on T cells in Graves' hyperthyroidism and ophthalmopathy.

Material: peripheral blood mononuclear cells (PBMCs), obtained at new diagnosis, from a patient treated with antithyroid drugs. The receptors here all came from a woman aged 18-29 years with Graves disease.

This clonotype was seen at least ten times. The rearrangement uses TRBV2 and TRBJ2-7, with 9 bases lining up with TRBD1. V trimming: 7 bases; J trimming: 4 bases; junction bases outside the gene matches: 8. There are 14 residues in the CDR3. Germline V CDR1 and CDR2: SNHLY, FYNNEI. The CDR3 loop reads CASKETGGVYEQYF. The DNA of the CDR3 is TGTGCCAGCAAAGAAACAGGGGGCGTTTACGAGCAGTACTTC. Full variable domain (remainder filled in from reference TRBV2 and TRBJ2-7): EPEVTQTPSHQVTQMGQEVILRCVPISNHLYFYWYRQILGQKVEFLVSFYNNEISEKSEIFDDQFSVERPDGSNFTLKIRSTKLEDSAMYFCASKETGGVYEQYFGPGTRLTVT.

The V call is TRBV28, the J call TRBJ2-6; 8 nucleotides agree with TRBD1. CDR1 is MDHEN and CDR2 is SYDVKM in the germline V gene. Trimming cost V 10 bases and J 4 bases; bases outside gene matches: 6. The CDR3 totals 14 residues. CDR3 sequence (DNA): TGTGCCACCCGACAGGGGCCCGGGGCCAACGTCCTGACTTTC. Its translation is CATRQGPGANVLTF.

With regard to this clonotype: A clone one base away is much larger, so this may be a read error. The rearrangement joins TRBV30 to TRBJ2-1, with TRBD2 matching over 9 bases. The CDR3 runs 17 residues. CDR1 is GTSNPN and CDR2 is SVGIG in the germline V gene (reference sequence). The chain's CDR3 is CAWSREKAGGNYKEQFF. As DNA, the CDR3 is TGTGCCTGGAGCCGGGAGAAGGCGGGAGGGAATTACAAAGAGCAGTTCTTC.

This clonotype was seen at least ten times. The J gene is TRBJ2-4, the V gene TRBV28, with D unresolved. Germline CDR1 is MDHEN and CDR2 is SYDVKM. V dropped 4 bases and J dropped 0 bases, with 13 bases sitting between them. This CDR3 has 16 amino acids. The CDR3 protein is CASSSMAGVAKNIQYF. CDR3 in DNA: TGTGCCAGCAGTTCTATGGCAGGAGTAGCCAAAAACATTCAGTACTTC.

V is TRBV6-1 and J is TRBJ2-7; 9 bases are shared with TRBD1. With 6 bases clipped from V and 6 bases from J, the junction kept 9 bases outside the gene matches. The germline V gene encodes CDR1 MNHNS and CDR2 SASEGT. The CDR3 loop spans 14 amino acids. The CDR3 spells CASRKITGGGEQYF. CDR3 nucleotide sequence: TGTGCCAGCAGAAAAATTACAGGGGGCGGCGAGCAGTACTTC.

The genes are TRBV20-1 and TRBJ2-3; D gene unclear. V was shortened by 3 bases and J by 0 bases, with 10 bases between the two germline ends. The CDR3 totals 14 residues. Per germline, CDR1 DFQATT and CDR2 SNEGSKA (reference sequence). In nucleotides, the CDR3 is TGCAGTGCTAGCGAGGCAGCTAGCACAGATACGCAGTATTTT. This encodes CSASEAASTDTQYF.

This clonotype has a count of ten or more. The rearrangement joins TRBV12-3 or TRBV12-4 to TRBJ2-2; D is undetermined. V lost 7 bases, J lost 4 bases, and 13 bases lay in between. The CDR3 runs 14 residues. CDR3 in DNA: TGTGCCAGCACCATGCCTAGTGGCACCGGGGAGCTGTTTTTT. Translation: CASTMPSGTGELFF.

This clonotype appeared a few times. At one boundary the junction diverges from the germline segment, which might be a read error. The rearrangement joins TRBV30 to TRBJ2-7; 15 bases align to TRBD2. This CDR3 is 15 amino acids long. Germline loops: CDR1 GTSNPN, CDR2 SVGIG (reference sequence). The DNA for the CDR3 is TGTGCCTGGGGTGTACGGACTAGCGGGAGGGCCGCGCAGTACTTC. Its protein product is CAWGVRTSGRAAQYF. The full variable domain, in which reference TRBV30 and TRBJ2-7 provide the parts outside the CDR3, is SQTIHQWPATLVQPVGSPLSLECTVEGTSNPNLYWYRQAAGRGLQLLFYSVGIGQISSEVPQNLSASRPQDRQFILSSKKLLLSDSGFYLCAWGVRTSGRAAQYFGPGTRLTVT.

The chain carries TRBV29-1 and TRBJ2-3; 9 nucleotides match TRBD2. From germline, CDR1 is SQVTM and CDR2 ANQGSEA. The CDR3 length is 14 residues. Trimming removed 8 bases from V and 3 bases from J; junction bases left unmatched: 9. CDR3 residues: CSSVPAGGTDTQYF. As DNA, the CDR3 is TGCAGCTCCGTCCCCGCGGGGGGGACAGATACGCAGTATTTT.

The chain recombines TRBV19 with TRBJ1-2; D remains unclear. CDR3 size: 18 residues. Germline-derived CDR1 and CDR2 are LNHDA and SQIVND (reference sequence). The germline V and J ends were trimmed by 4 bases and 2 bases, with 23 bases remaining between them. CDR3 coding DNA: TGTGCCAGTAGTACCCGGAGACCGTCAGCTGCGATGAACTATGGCTACACCTTC. Translation: CASSTRRPSAAMNYGYTF.

The chain has TRBV4-1 and TRBJ2-3; 7 nucleotides match TRBD2. The junction had 3 bases not matched to a gene; V was cut back by 2 bases and J by 1 base. CDR1 is MGHRA and CDR2 is YSYEKL in the germline V gene. This CDR3 has 15 residues. CDR3 nucleotides: TGCGCCAGCAGCCAACCTAGCGGAGGCACAGATACGCAGTATTTT. This gives the protein CASSQPSGGTDTQYF.

This clonotype was seen once. A much larger clone differs by one base, so this may be a read error. This chain links TRBV28 with TRBJ2-1; D may be TRBD2 (5 bases). Germline V gene lookup returns CDR1 MDHEN and CDR2 SYDVKM. CDR3 length: 13 amino acids. Trimming cost V 10 bases and J 9 bases, with 19 bases left between them. The DNA for the CDR3 is TGTGCCACTGAGGGAGTACCACCCCCTGAGCAGTTCTTC. This encodes CATEGVPPPEQFF.

In its sample, this clonotype was seen a few times. The rearrangement joins TRBV19 to TRBJ1-5; D is unclear. Trimming left V 7 bases short and J 0 bases short, with 22 bases between. The germline V gene has CDR1 LNHDA and CDR2 SQIVND (reference sequence). CDR3 length equals 18 residues. In nucleotides, the CDR3 is TGTGCCAGTACCCTACGGCGAAGGGCTCAACATAGCAATCAGCCCCAGCATTTT. It codes for CASTLRRRAQHSNQPQHF.

This clonotype was picked up many times. This chain links TRBV10-3 with TRBJ2-7, with 11 positions matching TRBD2. Germline V gene sequence: CDR1 ENHRY, CDR2 SYGVKD. V gave up 6 bases and J gave up 4 bases; unmatched junction bases: 5. The CDR3 totals 14 residues. The CDR3 region is CAISLAGGMYEQYF. The CDR3 DNA reads as TGTGCCATCAGCCTAGCGGGAGGTATGTACGAGCAGTACTTC.